The sequence of this TCR beta chain was determined in a study of blood T cells in healthy people across ages. V was clipped by 2 bases and J by 1 base, with 11 bases between them. The CDR3 length is 15 residues. Germline lookup yields CDR1 SGHDN and CDR2 FVKESK. Peripheral blood samples of around 9.5 milliliters were drawn from each donor. PCR was performed a second time for 7 to 11 cycles using a sample-barcoded 5' primer and a J-beta primer mix. With 12 random nucleotides, a template-switch adaptor tagged each individual cDNA molecule. A single record per CDR3 protein comes from TCRdb applying MiXCR to the 5' RACE reads. The sample lists roughly 1.7 million distinct CDR3 sequences, roughly a third occurring once.

The clonotype was recovered from a woman in her 30s in good health. This chain uses TRBV14 with TRBJ1-2; perhaps TRBD1 as D (6 bases). What was sequenced was blood. The CDR3 region is CASSQSTRGNYGYTF. The CDR3 nucleotides read TGTGCCAGCAGCCAATCAACCAGGGGTAACTATGGCTACACCTTC.